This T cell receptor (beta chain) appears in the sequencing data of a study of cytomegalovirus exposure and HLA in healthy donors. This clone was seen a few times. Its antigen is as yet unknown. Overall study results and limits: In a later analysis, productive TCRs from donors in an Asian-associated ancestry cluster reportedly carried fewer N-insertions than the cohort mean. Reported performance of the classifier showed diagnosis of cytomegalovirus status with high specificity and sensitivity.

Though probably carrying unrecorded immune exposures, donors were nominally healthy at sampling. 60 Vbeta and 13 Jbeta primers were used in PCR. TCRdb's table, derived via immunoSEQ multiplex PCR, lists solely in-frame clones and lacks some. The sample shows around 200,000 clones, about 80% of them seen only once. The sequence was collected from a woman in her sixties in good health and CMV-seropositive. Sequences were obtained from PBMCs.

CDR3 sequence: CASRRGTDEKLFF. The CDR3 DNA reads as TGCGCCAGCAGAAGGGGGACGGATGAAAAACTGTTTTTT. The chain uses TRBV5-1 and TRBJ1-4; tentative D call: TRBD1 (6 bases). CDR1 SGHRS and CDR2 YFSETQ come from the germline V gene. The CDR3 is 13 residues long. V shed 5 bases and J shed 6 bases, with 11 bases lying between them.